The 16 T cell receptor beta chains below come from one sample, sequenced in a study of blood T cells in healthy people across ages. A second about 6 to 12 cycle PCR used barcoded and J-beta primers. TCRdb called the 5' RACE reads again in MiXCR, with one record for every CDR3 protein. The table has about 640,000 distinct CDR3 sequences, approximately 59% seen once. The source material was blood. The receptors derive from a man aged 60-69 years in good health.

The rearrangement uses TRBV6-1 and TRBJ1-6; D not certain. This CDR3 spans 13 amino acids. Germline CDR1 is MNHNS and CDR2 is SASEGT. V lost 8 bases and J lost 10, with 15 bases in between. The CDR3 protein is CASGGPSYSPLHF. The CDR3 DNA sequence: TGTGCCAGCGGTGGACCGAGCTACTCACCCCTCCACTTT.

This clonotype was found a few times. The rearrangement links TRBV27 to TRBJ2-1; D not certain. Germline CDR1 MNHEY, CDR2 SMNVEV (reference sequence). CDR3 size: 11 residues. V was shortened by 7 bases and J by 4 bases, with 5 bases between the two germline ends. CDR3 sequence: CASNSYNEQFF. DNA of the CDR3: TGTGCCAGCAATTCATACAATGAGCAGTTCTTC.

The chain couples TRBV5-1 to TRBJ1-4; no clear D. Between the trimmed V and J ends, which lost 2 bases and 0 bases, there was a span of 8 bases. This CDR3 is built from 15 residues. CDR1 SGHRS and CDR2 YFSETQ come from the germline V gene. This chain's CDR3 is CASSFNTATNEKLFF. The CDR3 DNA reads TGCGCCAGCAGCTTTAACACTGCAACTAATGAAAAACTGTTTTTT.

The chain links TRBV12-3 or TRBV12-4 to TRBJ1-2; the D gene is possibly TRBD1 (6 bases). The CDR3 extends over 14 amino acids. The V end was cut by 3 bases, the J end by 3 bases, with 11 bases between. CDR3 protein: CASSFWGRDYGYTF. CDR3 nucleotides: TGTGCCAGCAGTTTTTGGGGGCGCGACTATGGCTACACCTTC.

This clonotype has just a few counts. The rearrangement uses TRBV29-1 and TRBJ2-7, with 11 bases that match TRBD1. The CDR3 has 14 residues. The germline CDR1 and CDR2 sequences are SQVTM and ANQGSEA. J gave up 3 bases and V 3 bases, and 4 bases lay outside the gene matches. CDR3 sequence (DNA): TGCAGCGTTGAGGCCGGGACAGGGGGCTACGAGCAGTACTTC. It yields the protein CSVEAGTGGYEQYF.

The V gene is TRBV20-1, the J gene TRBJ2-1; D is unresolved. V shed 3 bases and J shed 0 bases, with 12 bases lying between them. Germline CDR1 is DFQATT and CDR2 is SNEGSKA (reference sequence). This CDR3 has 15 amino acids. CDR3 sequence (DNA): TGCAGTGCTAGGGGTCGGAAATCCTCCTACAATGAGCAGTTCTTC. The encoded protein is CSARGRKSSYNEQFF.

The chain employs TRBV20-1 and TRBJ1-1; D remains ambiguous. Per the germline V gene, CDR1 is DFQATT and CDR2 is SNEGSKA (reference sequence). The CDR3 loop spans 17 amino acids. Trimming shortened V by 0 bases and J by 3 bases, and 20 bases separated the two germline ends. The CDR3 here is CSARDLVGTRWDTEAFF. Written as DNA, the CDR3 is TGCAGTGCTAGAGATTTGGTGGGAACTAGGTGGGACACTGAAGCTTTCTTT.

This rearrangement joins TRBV20-1 to TRBJ1-2; 7 nucleotides align to TRBD1. The germline gives CDR1 DFQATT, CDR2 SNEGSKA (reference sequence). This CDR3 has 13 amino acids. Losses at the gene ends were 5 bases for V and 3 bases for J; bases not matched to a gene: 6. The chain's CDR3 is CSASRGVDYGYTF. CDR3 DNA sequence: TGCAGTGCTTCCAGGGGGGTCGACTATGGCTACACCTTC.

The rearrangement joins TRBV7-9 to TRBJ2-1; the D gene is possibly TRBD2 (5 bases). The CDR3 spans 13 residues. CDR1 and CDR2 from the germline V gene are SEHNR and FQNEAQ (reference sequence). V was shortened by 1 base and J by 9 bases, with 10 bases between the two germline ends. CDR3 in amino acids: CASSLVLGSEQFF. The CDR3 coding sequence is TGTGCCAGCAGCTTAGTACTAGGGTCTGAGCAGTTCTTC.

This chain uses TRBV5-1 with TRBJ1-2; no definite D call. This CDR3 contains 14 residues. Trimming removed 0 bases at V and 6 bases at J, with 12 bases between. The germline V gene encodes CDR1 SGHRS and CDR2 YFSETQ. CDR3 protein: CASSLAGSPHGYTF. The CDR3 DNA reads as TGCGCCAGCAGCTTGGCTGGCAGTCCCCATGGCTACACCTTC.

V is TRBV3-1 and J is TRBJ2-7; no definite D call. This CDR3 has 14 amino acids. Germline V gene lookup returns CDR1 LGHDT and CDR2 YNNKEL (reference sequence). Trimming left V 1 base short and J 0 bases short, with 7 bases between. The CDR3 bases are TGTGCCAGCAGCCAAGGATTGGACTCCTACGAGCAGTACTTC. Translating gives CASSQGLDSYEQYF.

The chain has TRBV7-9 and TRBJ2-5; D is undetermined. Between the trimmed V and J ends, which lost 1 base and 2 bases, there was a span of 8 bases. Germline V gene lookup returns CDR1 SEHNR and CDR2 FQNEAQ (reference sequence). The CDR3 length is 14 residues. DNA of the CDR3: TGTGCCAGCAGCTTAGTTCCGGAACAAGAGACCCAGTACTTC. Translating it yields CASSLVPEQETQYF.

This rearrangement joins TRBV28 to TRBJ2-6; no reliable D call. V lost 4 bases to trimming and J lost 0 bases, with 16 bases between them. Germline V gene lookup returns CDR1 MDHEN and CDR2 SYDVKM. This CDR3 is built from 18 residues. The CDR3 region has the DNA TGTGCCAGCAGTTCGCTTGTTAGTACCACCTCTGGGGCCAACGTCCTGACTTTC. This sequence encodes CASSSLVSTTSGANVLTF.

This clonotype was detected once. V gene TRBV12-3 or TRBV12-4 combines with J gene TRBJ1-4; D is possibly TRBD1 (5 bases). V dropped 8 bases and J dropped 7 bases, with 14 bases sitting between them. The CDR3 totals 13 residues. The CDR3 is CASGPPTVEKLFF. CDR3 nucleotides: TGTGCCAGCGGCCCCCCGACAGTTGAAAAACTGTTTTTT.

The CDR3 nucleotides read TGTGCCAGCAGTGATACAGGGCCGAGGGGCTACACCTTC. This encodes CASSDTGPRGYTF. The genes are TRBV6-1 and TRBJ1-2, with TRBD1 as a possible D gene (6 bases). Germline V gives CDR1 MNHNS, CDR2 SASEGT. The CDR3 length is 13 residues. V dropped 3 bases and J dropped 8 bases, with 13 bases sitting between them.

The chain carries TRBV29-1 and TRBJ2-2; 8 positions agree with TRBD1. This CDR3 comprises 15 residues. The V gene's germline CDR1 is SQVTM and CDR2 ANQGSEA. V was pared by 3 bases and J by 1 base, with 4 bases of the junction left unmatched. CDR3 residues: CSVDLDRGNTGELFF. The CDR3 DNA is TGCAGCGTTGACCTAGACAGGGGGAACACCGGGGAGCTGTTTTTT.